One and the same sample provided the 12 T cell receptor beta chains below, sequenced in a study of blood T cell repertoires in COVID-19. The repertoire was sequenced with immunoSEQ multiplex PCR; TCRdb's copy has only in-frame clones and lacks some. Of over 90,000 clones listed, 90% are singletons. The sample comprised peripheral blood. The receptors here all came from a man aged 45 to 65 with acute or convalescent COVID-19.

This clone has just a few counts. This CDR3 is CASSYGGLAGVADTQYF. In nucleotides, the CDR3 is TGTGCCAGCAGTTACGGGGGACTAGCGGGAGTCGCAGATACGCAGTATTTT. The chain combines TRBV6-2 or TRBV6-3 with TRBJ2-3, with TRBD2 matching 14 bases. This CDR3 comprises 17 residues. Germline values: CDR1 MNHEY, CDR2 SVGEGT. The trim removed 2 bases at V and 4 bases at J, leaving 5 bases unmatched.

This clone was seen once. V gene TRBV5-5 combines with J gene TRBJ2-7, with D possibly matching TRBD1 (6 bases). The CDR3 runs 15 residues. V lost 0 bases to trimming and J lost 3 bases, with 13 bases between them. Germline V gene lookup returns CDR1 SGHKS and CDR2 YYEKEE (reference sequence). The CDR3 region has the DNA TGTGCCAGCAGCTTGGTACCGGACAGTCACTACGAGCAGTACTTC. Amino acid sequence: CASSLVPDSHYEQYF.

V gene TRBV27 combines with J gene TRBJ2-2, with a tentative D call TRBD1 (5 bases). CDR1 MNHEY and CDR2 SMNVEV come from the germline V gene (reference sequence). The ends were cut back, 3 bases at V and 4 bases at J, with 9 bases in the middle. This CDR3 comprises 14 residues. The CDR3 sequence is CASSLDTITGELFF. The CDR3 bases are TGTGCCAGCAGTTTGGACACAATCACCGGGGAGCTGTTTTTT.

The sample holds one count of this clone. The chain carries TRBV7-8 and TRBJ2-7; 9 bases fit TRBD2. CDR1 is SGHVS and CDR2 is FQNEAQ in the germline V gene. After removal of 7 bases from V and 7 bases from J, the junction contained 20 bases not matched to a gene. The CDR3 length is 17 residues. CDR3 DNA sequence: TGTGCCAGCAACACAGATACTAGCGGGTATTCCTACGCAGAGCAGTACTTC. Amino acid sequence: CASNTDTSGYSYAEQYF.

The V gene is TRBV3-1 (or the pseudogene TRBV3-2), the J gene TRBJ2-1, with TRBD2 as a possible D gene (5 bases). The CDR3 is made up of 17 amino acids. V lost 0 bases, J lost 2 bases, and 14 bases lay in between. Germline V gene lookup returns CDR1 LGHDT and CDR2 YNNKEL (reference sequence). CDR3: CASSQDPASTAYNEQFF. CDR3 nucleotide sequence: TGTGCCAGCAGCCAAGATCCTGCTAGCACGGCCTACAATGAGCAGTTCTTC.

This clone was detected only once. The J gene is TRBJ1-2, the V gene TRBV29-1; D is unresolved. V was trimmed by 1 base and J by 0 bases, leaving 3 bases between them. This CDR3 has 12 residues. Germline V gene lookup returns CDR1 SQVTM and CDR2 ANQGSEA. The CDR3 sequence is CSVEAANYGYTF. The CDR3 nucleotides are TGCAGCGTTGAAGCTGCTAACTATGGCTACACCTTC.

This chain uses TRBV6-2 or TRBV6-3 with TRBJ2-3, with TRBD2 identical over 12 bases. This CDR3 has 17 residues. Per the germline V gene, CDR1 is MNHEY and CDR2 is SVGEGT. After removal of 2 bases from V and 3 bases from J, the junction contained 6 bases not matched to a gene. The CDR3 loop is CASSYRGLAGETDTQYF. DNA of the CDR3: TGTGCCAGCAGTTACCGGGGACTAGCGGGCGAAACAGATACGCAGTATTTT.

The count of this clone is one. This sequence joins TRBV5-6 and TRBJ2-5, with TRBD2 identical over 7 bases. CDR1 SGHDT and CDR2 YYEEEE come from the germline V gene. The CDR3 spans 17 residues. V was clipped by 4 bases and J by 0 bases; unmatched bases: 12. CDR3 sequence reads: CASSAYTSATYQETQYF. For the CDR3, the DNA is TGTGCCAGCAGCGCCTACACTAGCGCCACTTACCAAGAGACCCAGTACTTC.

This rearrangement joins TRBV7-8 to TRBJ1-5, with D perhaps TRBD1 (5 bases). Germline CDR1 and CDR2: SGHVS and FQNEAQ. V was pared by 8 bases and J by 3 bases, with 11 bases between. This CDR3 contains 13 residues. CDR3 region: CASQQGFNQPQHF. The CDR3 coding sequence is TGTGCCAGCCAGCAGGGATTCAATCAGCCCCAGCATTTT.

The chain couples TRBV5-3 to TRBJ1-2; no clear D. TRBV5-3 is given ORF status, its function remaining uncertain. V was shortened by 2 bases and J by 4 bases, with 24 bases between the two germline ends. CDR3 length: 18 residues. This chain's CDR3 is CARSFCCRLGSPSYGYTF. Here the CDR3 DNA reads TGTGCCAGAAGCTTTTGTTGCCGATTAGGGAGTCCCAGCTATGGCTACACCTTC.

This clone turned up a few times. V usage is TRBV6-1 and J usage is TRBJ1-5; D gene uncertain. CDR3 length: 17 residues. Trimming removed 1 base from V and 1 base from J, with 14 bases in between. Germline V gives CDR1 MNHNS, CDR2 SASEGT. The DNA of the CDR3 is TGTGCCAGCAGTGAAGGATTCGCGGGGTGGAGCAATCAGCCCCAGCATTTT. This codes for CASSEGFAGWSNQPQHF.

This chain links TRBV2 with TRBJ2-1, with a possible D match to TRBD2 (5 bases). This CDR3 comprises 11 residues. With 2 bases removed from V and 14 bases from J, the gap between germline ends came to 10 bases. Germline loops: CDR1 SNHLY, CDR2 FYNNEI. The CDR3 DNA follows: TGTGCCAGCAGTGAAAGAACTAGAAAGTTCTTC. Residues: CASSERTRKFF.